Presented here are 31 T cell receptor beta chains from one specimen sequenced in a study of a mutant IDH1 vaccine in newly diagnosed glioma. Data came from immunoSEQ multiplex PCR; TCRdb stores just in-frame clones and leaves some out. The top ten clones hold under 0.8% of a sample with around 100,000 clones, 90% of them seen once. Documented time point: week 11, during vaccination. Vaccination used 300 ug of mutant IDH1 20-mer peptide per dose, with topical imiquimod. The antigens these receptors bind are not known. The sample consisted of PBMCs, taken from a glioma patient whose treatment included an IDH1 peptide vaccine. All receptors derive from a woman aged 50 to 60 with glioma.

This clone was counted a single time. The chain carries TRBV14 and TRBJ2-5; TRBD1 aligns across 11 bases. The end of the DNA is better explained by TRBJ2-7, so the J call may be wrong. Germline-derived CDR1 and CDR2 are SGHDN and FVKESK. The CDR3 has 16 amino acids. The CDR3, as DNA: TGTGCCAGCAGCCACCCGGACAGGGGGCAGTCCTACGAGCAGTACTTC. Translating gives CASSHPDRGQSYEQYF.

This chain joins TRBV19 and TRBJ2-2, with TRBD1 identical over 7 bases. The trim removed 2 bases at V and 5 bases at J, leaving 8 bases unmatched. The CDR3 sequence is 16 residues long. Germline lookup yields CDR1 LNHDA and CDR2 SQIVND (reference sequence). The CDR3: CASSITSAGGTGELFF. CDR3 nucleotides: TGTGCCAGTAGTATAACTTCGGCAGGGGGTACCGGGGAGCTGTTTTTT.

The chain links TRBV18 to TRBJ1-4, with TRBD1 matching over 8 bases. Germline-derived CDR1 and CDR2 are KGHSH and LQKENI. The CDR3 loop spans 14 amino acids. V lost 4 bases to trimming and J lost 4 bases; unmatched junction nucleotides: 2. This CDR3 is CASSQTGDNEKLFF. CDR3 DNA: TGTGCCAGCTCACAGACAGGGGATAATGAAAAACTGTTTTTT.

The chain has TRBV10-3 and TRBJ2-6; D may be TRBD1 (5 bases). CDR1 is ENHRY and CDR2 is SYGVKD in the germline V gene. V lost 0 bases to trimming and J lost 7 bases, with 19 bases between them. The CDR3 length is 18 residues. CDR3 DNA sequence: TGTGCCATCAGTGAGTCCGGCCAGGGCTCCTTGGTTGCCAACGTCCTGACTTTC. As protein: CAISESGQGSLVANVLTF.

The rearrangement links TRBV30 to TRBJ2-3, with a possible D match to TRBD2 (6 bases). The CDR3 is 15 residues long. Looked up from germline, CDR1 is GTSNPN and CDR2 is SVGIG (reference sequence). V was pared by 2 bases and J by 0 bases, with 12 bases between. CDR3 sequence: CAWSFLGTSTDTQYF. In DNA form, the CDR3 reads TGTGCCTGGAGTTTTCTCGGGACTAGCACAGATACGCAGTATTTT.

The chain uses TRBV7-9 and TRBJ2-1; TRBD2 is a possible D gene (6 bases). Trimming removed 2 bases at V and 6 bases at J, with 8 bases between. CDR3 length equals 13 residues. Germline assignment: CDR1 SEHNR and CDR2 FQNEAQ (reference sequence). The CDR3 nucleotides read TGTGCCAGCAGCTTAACGGGAGCCAATGAGCAGTTCTTC. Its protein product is CASSLTGANEQFF.

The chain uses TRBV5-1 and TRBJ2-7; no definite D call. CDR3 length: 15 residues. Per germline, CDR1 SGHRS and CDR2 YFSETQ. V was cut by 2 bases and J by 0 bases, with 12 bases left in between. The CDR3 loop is CASSLSSVASYEQYF. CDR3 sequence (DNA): TGCGCCAGCAGCTTAAGCAGCGTGGCCTCCTACGAGCAGTACTTC.

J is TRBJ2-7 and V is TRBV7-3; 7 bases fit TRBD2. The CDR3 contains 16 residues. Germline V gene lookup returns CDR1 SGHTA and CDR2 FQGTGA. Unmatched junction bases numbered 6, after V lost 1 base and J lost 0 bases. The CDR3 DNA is TGTGCCAGCAGCTTAATGGGTGGCGGGAGCTCCTACGAGCAGTACTTC. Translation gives CASSLMGGGSSYEQYF.

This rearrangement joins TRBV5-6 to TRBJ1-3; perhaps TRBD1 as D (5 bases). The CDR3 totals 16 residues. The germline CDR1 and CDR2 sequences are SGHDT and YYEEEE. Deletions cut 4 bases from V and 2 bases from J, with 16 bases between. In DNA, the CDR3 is TGTGCCAGCAGCGTCCCGGGACTAACCCCTGGAAACACCATATATTTT. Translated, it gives CASSVPGLTPGNTIYF.

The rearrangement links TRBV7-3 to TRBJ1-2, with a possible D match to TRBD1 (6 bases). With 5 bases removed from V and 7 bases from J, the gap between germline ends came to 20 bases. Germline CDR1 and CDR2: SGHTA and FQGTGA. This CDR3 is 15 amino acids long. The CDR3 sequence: CASSPGEAWGSGYTF. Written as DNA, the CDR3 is TGTGCCAGCAGCCCAGGGGAGGCCTGGGGCTCTGGCTACACCTTC.

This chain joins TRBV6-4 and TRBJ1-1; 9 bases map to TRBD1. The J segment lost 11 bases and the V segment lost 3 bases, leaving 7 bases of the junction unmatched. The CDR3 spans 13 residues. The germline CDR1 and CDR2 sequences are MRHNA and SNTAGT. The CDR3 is CASSEGQGMKAFF. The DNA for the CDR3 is TGTGCCAGCAGTGAGGGACAGGGTATGAAGGCTTTCTTT.

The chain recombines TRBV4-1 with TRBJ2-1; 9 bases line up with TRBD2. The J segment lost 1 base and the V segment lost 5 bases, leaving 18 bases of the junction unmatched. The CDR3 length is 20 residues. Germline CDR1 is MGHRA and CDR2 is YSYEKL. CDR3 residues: CASSSFPRGSGRRSYNEQFF. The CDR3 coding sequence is TGCGCCAGCAGCTCTTTCCCCAGGGGTAGCGGGAGACGGTCCTACAATGAGCAGTTCTTC.

The CDR3 nucleotides are TGTGCCAGCAGTTTACCGCAGGGCCCAGATACGCAGTATTTT. Translating it yields CASSLPQGPDTQYF. The chain employs TRBV28 and TRBJ2-3, with D possibly matching TRBD1 (5 bases). CDR3 length: 14 residues. V was cut by 2 bases and J by 4 bases, with 10 bases left in between. The germline CDR1 and CDR2 sequences are MDHEN and SYDVKM.

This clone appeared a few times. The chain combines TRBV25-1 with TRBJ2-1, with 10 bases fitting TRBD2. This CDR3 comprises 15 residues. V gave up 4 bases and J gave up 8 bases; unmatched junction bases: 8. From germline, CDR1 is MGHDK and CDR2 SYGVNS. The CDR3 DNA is TGTGCCAGCAGTGCACCGGGACTAGCGCAAGATGAGCAGTTCTTC. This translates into CASSAPGLAQDEQFF.

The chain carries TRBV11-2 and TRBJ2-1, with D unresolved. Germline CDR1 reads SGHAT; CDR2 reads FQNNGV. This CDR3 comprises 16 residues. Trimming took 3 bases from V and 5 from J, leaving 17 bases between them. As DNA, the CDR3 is TGTGCCAGCAGCTTGAACGGTGGCGACGCGGACAATGAGCAGTTCTTC. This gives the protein CASSLNGGDADNEQFF. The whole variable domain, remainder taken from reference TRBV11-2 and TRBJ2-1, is EAGVAQSPRYKIIEKRQSVAFWCNPISGHATLYWYQQILGQGPKLLIQFQNNGVVDDSQLPKDRFSAERLKGVDSTLKIQPAKLEDSAVYLCASSLNGGDADNEQFFGPGTRLTVL.

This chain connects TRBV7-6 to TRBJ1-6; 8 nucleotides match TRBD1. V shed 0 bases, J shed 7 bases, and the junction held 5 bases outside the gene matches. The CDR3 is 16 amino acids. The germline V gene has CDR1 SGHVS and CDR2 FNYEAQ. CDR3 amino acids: CASSLAMHRGNSPLHF. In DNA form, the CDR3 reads TGTGCCAGCAGCTTAGCGATGCACAGGGGGAATTCACCCCTCCACTTT. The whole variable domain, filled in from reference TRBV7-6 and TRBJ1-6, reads GAGVSQSPRYKVTKRGQDVALRCDPISGHVSLYWYRQALGQGPEFLTYFNYEAQQDKSGLPNDRFSAERPEGSISTLTIQRTEQRDSAMYRCASSLAMHRGNSPLHFGNGTRLTVT.

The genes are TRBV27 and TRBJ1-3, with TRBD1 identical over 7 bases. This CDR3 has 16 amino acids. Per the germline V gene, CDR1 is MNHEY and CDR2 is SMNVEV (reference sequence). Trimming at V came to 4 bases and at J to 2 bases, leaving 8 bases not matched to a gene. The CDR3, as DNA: TGTGCCAGCAGTTCTCACCAGGGGGGTACTGGAAACACCATATATTTT. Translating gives CASSSHQGGTGNTIYF.

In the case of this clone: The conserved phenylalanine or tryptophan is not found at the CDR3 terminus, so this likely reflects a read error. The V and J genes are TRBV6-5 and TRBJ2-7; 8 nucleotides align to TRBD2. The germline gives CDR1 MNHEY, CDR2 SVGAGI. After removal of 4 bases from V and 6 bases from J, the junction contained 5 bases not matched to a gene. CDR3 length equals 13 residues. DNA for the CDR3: TGTGCCAGCAGTTTCAGCGGGAGAAGCGAGCAGTACCTC. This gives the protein CASSFSGRSEQYL.

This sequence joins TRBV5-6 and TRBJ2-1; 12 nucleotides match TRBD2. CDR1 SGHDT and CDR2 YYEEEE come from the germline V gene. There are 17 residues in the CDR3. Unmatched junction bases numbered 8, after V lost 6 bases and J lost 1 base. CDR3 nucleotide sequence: TGTGCCAGCAAACTAGCGGGAGGTGATAAGTCCTACAATGAGCAGTTCTTC. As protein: CASKLAGGDKSYNEQFF.

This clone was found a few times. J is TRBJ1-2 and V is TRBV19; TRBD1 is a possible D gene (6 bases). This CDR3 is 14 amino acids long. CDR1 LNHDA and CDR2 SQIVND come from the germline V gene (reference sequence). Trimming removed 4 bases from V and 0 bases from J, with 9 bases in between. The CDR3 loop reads CASSTQGTNYGYTF. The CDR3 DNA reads TGTGCCAGTAGTACCCAGGGGACTAACTATGGCTACACCTTC.

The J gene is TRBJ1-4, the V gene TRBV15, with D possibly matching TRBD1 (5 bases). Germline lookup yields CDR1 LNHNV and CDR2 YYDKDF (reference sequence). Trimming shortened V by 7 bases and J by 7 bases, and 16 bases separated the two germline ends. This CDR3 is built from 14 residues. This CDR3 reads CATNPAGEGEKLFF. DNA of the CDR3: TGTGCCACCAACCCGGCGGGGGAGGGTGAAAAACTGTTTTTT.

CDR3 DNA: TGTGCCAGCAGCTTGGCTGCCGGTAATGAAAAACTGTTTTTT. Its translation: CASSLAAGNEKLFF. The rearrangement uses TRBV5-6 and TRBJ1-4, with no clear D. There are 14 residues in the CDR3. V was cut by 0 bases and J by 4 bases, with 7 bases left in between. The germline V gene encodes CDR1 SGHDT and CDR2 YYEEEE. Based on the CDR3 plus reference TRBV5-6 and TRBJ1-4, the full variable domain is DAGVTQSPTHLIKTRGQQVTLRCSPKSGHDTVSWYQQALGQGPQFIFQYYEEEERQRGNFPDRFSGHQFPNYSSELNVNALLLGDSALYLCASSLAAGNEKLFFGSGTQLSVL.

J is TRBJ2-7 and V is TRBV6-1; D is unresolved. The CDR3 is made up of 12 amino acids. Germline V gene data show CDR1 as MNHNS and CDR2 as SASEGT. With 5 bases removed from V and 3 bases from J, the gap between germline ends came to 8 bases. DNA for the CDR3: TGTGCCAGCAGTTCCACCTTCTACGAGCAGTACTTC. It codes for CASSSTFYEQYF.

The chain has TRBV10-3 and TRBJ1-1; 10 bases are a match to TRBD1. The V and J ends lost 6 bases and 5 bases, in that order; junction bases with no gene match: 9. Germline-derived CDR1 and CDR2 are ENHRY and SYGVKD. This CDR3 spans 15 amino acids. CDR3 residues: CAIRGDRGHETEAFF. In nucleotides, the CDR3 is TGTGCCATCAGGGGCGACAGGGGGCACGAGACTGAAGCTTTCTTT.

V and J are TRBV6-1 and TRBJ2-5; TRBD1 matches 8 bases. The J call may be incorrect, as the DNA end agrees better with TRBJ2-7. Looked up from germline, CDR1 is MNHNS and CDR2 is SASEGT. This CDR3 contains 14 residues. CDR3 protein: CASILDRDFYEQYF. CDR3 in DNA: TGTGCCAGCATCTTGGACAGGGACTTCTACGAGCAGTACTTC.

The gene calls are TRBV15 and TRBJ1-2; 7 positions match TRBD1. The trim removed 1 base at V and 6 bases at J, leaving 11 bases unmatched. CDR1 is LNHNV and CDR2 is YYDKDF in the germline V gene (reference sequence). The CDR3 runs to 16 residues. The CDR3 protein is CATSRVGYRGVHGYTF. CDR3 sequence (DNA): TGTGCCACCAGCAGAGTCGGGTACAGGGGAGTTCATGGCTACACCTTC.

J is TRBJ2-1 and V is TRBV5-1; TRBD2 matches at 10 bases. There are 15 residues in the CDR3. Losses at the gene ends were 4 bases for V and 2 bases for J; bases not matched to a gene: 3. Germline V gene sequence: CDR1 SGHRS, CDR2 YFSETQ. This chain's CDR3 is CASSGLAVAYNEQFF. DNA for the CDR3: TGCGCCAGCAGCGGACTAGCGGTGGCCTACAATGAGCAGTTCTTC. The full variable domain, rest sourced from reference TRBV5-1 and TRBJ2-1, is KAGVTQTPRYLIKTRGQQVTLSCSPISGHRSVSWYQQTPGQGLQFLFEYFSETQRNKGNFPGRFSGRQFSNSRSEMNVSTLELGDSALYLCASSGLAVAYNEQFFGPGTRLTVL.

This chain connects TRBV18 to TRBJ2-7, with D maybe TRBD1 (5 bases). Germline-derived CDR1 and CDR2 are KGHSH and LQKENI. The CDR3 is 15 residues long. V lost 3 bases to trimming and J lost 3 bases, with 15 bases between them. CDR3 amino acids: CASSPGQRGYYEQYF. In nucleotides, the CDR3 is TGTGCCAGCTCACCCGGACAAAGGGGCTACTACGAGCAGTACTTC.

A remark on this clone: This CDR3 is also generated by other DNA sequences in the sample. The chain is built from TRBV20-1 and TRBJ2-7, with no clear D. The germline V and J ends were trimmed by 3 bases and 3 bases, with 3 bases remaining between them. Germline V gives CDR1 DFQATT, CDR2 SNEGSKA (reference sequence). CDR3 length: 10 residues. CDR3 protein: CSARDYEQYF. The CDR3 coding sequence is TGCAGTGCTAGGGACTACGAGCAGTACTTC.

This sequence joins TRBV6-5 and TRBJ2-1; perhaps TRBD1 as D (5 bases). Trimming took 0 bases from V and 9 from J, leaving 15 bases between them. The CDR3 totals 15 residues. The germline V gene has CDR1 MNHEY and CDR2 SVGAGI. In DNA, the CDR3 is TGTGCCAGCAGTTACTCCTCGACAGATCTTGCTGAGCAGTTCTTC. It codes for CASSYSSTDLAEQFF.

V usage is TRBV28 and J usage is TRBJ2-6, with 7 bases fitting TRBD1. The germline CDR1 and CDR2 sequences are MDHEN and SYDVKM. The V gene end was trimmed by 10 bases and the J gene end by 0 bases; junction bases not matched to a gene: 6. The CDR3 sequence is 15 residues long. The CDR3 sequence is CATKGQSSGANVLTF. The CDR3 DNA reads TGTGCCACCAAGGGACAGAGCTCTGGGGCCAACGTCCTGACTTTC.